This T cell receptor (beta chain) was captured by sequencing in a study of blood T cell repertoires in COVID-19. The repertoire was sequenced with immunoSEQ multiplex PCR; TCRdb's copy has only in-frame clones and lacks some. The sample holds just over 300,000 clones; 75% to 90% are singletons and the top ten take around a tenth. This TCR came from a woman aged 40 to 50 who had recovered from COVID-19. The source material was PBMCs or T cells enriched from blood (not recorded which).

The CDR3 DNA reads TGTGCCACCAGCAGTATTGGACAGGCGAGATCAAAGCCCCAGCATTTT. Protein sequence: CATSSIGQARSKPQHF. This chain links TRBV15 with TRBJ1-5, with 7 bases that match TRBD1. This CDR3 is built from 16 residues. Unmatched junction bases numbered 13, after V lost 3 bases and J lost 8 bases. The germline V gene has CDR1 LNHNV and CDR2 YYDKDF (reference sequence).